These 10 T cell receptor beta chains share one sample of origin, sequenced in a study of cytomegalovirus exposure and HLA in healthy donors. The PCR ran on 60 Vbeta and 13 Jbeta primers. Generated by immunoSEQ multiplex PCR, the TCRdb table keeps only in-frame clones and is missing some. Of about 130,000 clones listed, around four fifths are singletons. Material: PBMCs. The receptors derive from a boy aged 10-17 years in good health and CMV-seronegative.

In the case of this clone: Germline is not matched at one junction end, which may reflect a read error. The genes are TRBV7-9 and TRBJ1-2; TRBD1 agrees at 10 bases. This CDR3 is built from 16 residues. Germline loops: CDR1 SEHNR, CDR2 FQNEAQ (reference sequence). The CDR3 DNA reads as TGTTCCAGCAGCTTAGTCCAGGGGACAGGGGTCTATGGCTACACCTTC. This translates into CSSSLVQGTGVYGYTF.

A few counts support this clone. V gene TRBV30 combines with J gene TRBJ2-7; D possibly corresponds to TRBD1 (6 bases). V was trimmed by 4 bases and J by 3 bases, leaving 10 bases between them. This CDR3 has 12 amino acids. CDR1 is GTSNPN and CDR2 is SVGIG in the germline V gene (reference sequence). CDR3 protein: CAWTGQYYEQYF. The CDR3 bases are TGTGCCTGGACGGGACAATACTACGAGCAGTACTTC.

CDR3 region: CASSQDWRGAAGVGDTQYF. In DNA form, the CDR3 reads TGCGCCAGCAGCCAAGATTGGCGGGGCGCAGCGGGAGTGGGGGATACGCAGTATTTT. V and J are TRBV4-3 and TRBJ2-3; 8 bases map to TRBD2. The CDR3 extends over 19 amino acids. In germline, CDR1 is LGHNA, CDR2 YSLEER. V lost 0 bases, J lost 6 bases, and 17 bases stayed unmatched.

V and J are TRBV6-1 and TRBJ2-7, with a weak D call TRBD2 (6 bases). Germline assignment: CDR1 MNHNS and CDR2 SASEGT. The CDR3 is 13 amino acids. The V gene lost 6 bases and the J gene lost 4 bases, with 13 bases spanning the gap. The CDR3 nucleotides are TGTGCCAGCAGACCCTCGGGGGAATACGAGCAGTACTTC. It translates to CASRPSGEYEQYF.

The chain is built from TRBV5-4 and TRBJ2-5, with 9 bases fitting TRBD2. Trimming at V came to 3 bases and at J to 4 bases, leaving 19 bases not matched to a gene. This CDR3 contains 19 residues. Germline CDR1 SGHNT, CDR2 YYREEE (reference sequence). The CDR3 bases are TGTGCCAGCAGCTCCACAGGGGCCTCGCGGGAGGGCCGACGAGAGACCCAGTACTTC. It encodes CASSSTGASREGRRETQYF.

V and J are TRBV9 and TRBJ1-2; D is unresolved. Trimming cost V 0 bases and J 0 bases, with 6 bases left between them. The CDR3 has 14 amino acids. Germline V gene sequence: CDR1 SGDLS, CDR2 YYNGEE. The CDR3 here is CASSVGSANYGYTF. CDR3 in DNA: TGTGCCAGCAGCGTAGGGTCGGCTAACTATGGCTACACCTTC.

The rearrangement links TRBV7-9 to TRBJ2-1, with TRBD2 identical over 10 bases. The V gene's germline CDR1 is SEHNR and CDR2 FQNEAQ (reference sequence). The CDR3 is 17 amino acids. The V segment lost 3 bases and the J segment 5 bases; nucleotides outside the gene matches: 10. This chain's CDR3 is CASSFEREGRFHNEQFF. In DNA, the CDR3 is TGTGCCAGCAGCTTCGAGCGGGAGGGCCGATTCCACAATGAGCAGTTCTTC.

This clone was found once. The chain combines TRBV2 with TRBJ2-7; 7 bases agree with TRBD1. V shed 7 bases and J 0 bases; nucleotides not matched to a gene: 0. There are 12 residues in the CDR3. Germline lookup yields CDR1 SNHLY and CDR2 FYNNEI. CDR3 region: CASKGASYEQYF. The CDR3 nucleotides are TGTGCCAGCAAGGGGGCCTCCTACGAGCAGTACTTC. Full variable domain (rest looked up from reference TRBV2 and TRBJ2-7): EPEVTQTPSHQVTQMGQEVILRCVPISNHLYFYWYRQILGQKVEFLVSFYNNEISEKSEIFDDQFSVERPDGSNFTLKIRSTKLEDSAMYFCASKGASYEQYFGPGTRLTVT.

The chain has TRBV7-9 and TRBJ1-5; weak D call: TRBD1 (5 bases). V was clipped by 5 bases and J by 7 bases, with 15 bases between them. CDR1 SEHNR and CDR2 FQNEAQ come from the germline V gene (reference sequence). This CDR3 spans 14 amino acids. CDR3 DNA: TGTGCCAGCAGCCGCCTCGGGGGGGGGCAGCCCCAGCATTTT. Protein product: CASSRLGGGQPQHF.

This sequence joins TRBV4-1 and TRBJ1-5, with 7 nucleotides matching TRBD1. The CDR3 extends over 14 amino acids. Trimming removed 2 bases from V and 3 bases from J; junction bases left unmatched: 1. CDR1 and CDR2 (germline): MGHRA, YSYEKL. The CDR3 loop reads CASSQTGDNQPQHF. DNA for the CDR3: TGCGCCAGCAGCCAAACAGGGGACAATCAGCCCCAGCATTTT.